The 31 T cell receptor beta chains below all came from one sample that was sequenced in a study of tumor-infiltrating lymphocytes in oesophageal squamous cell carcinoma. From the PCR reads, TCRdb called clonotypes with MiXCR, one entry per CDR3 protein. This table has about 12,000 distinct CDR3 sequences, 50% to 55% appearing once. The sequencing input was esophageal tumor tissue. The receptors originated from a female donor with esophageal squamous cell carcinoma.

This clonotype was seen at least ten times. The CDR3 end shows no conserved phenylalanine or tryptophan, and so a read error is likely. It is unclear where the CDR3 begins or ends on the DNA, so no DNA is shown, and the CDR3 is as TCRdb lists it. The CDR3 loop reads CASSLSGG. J is TRBJ2-6 and V is TRBV7-3; no DNA check was done on the table's D call, TRBD2. Germline CDR1 SGHTA, CDR2 FQGTGA. The CDR3 spans 8 residues, counting both ends.

This clonotype was recorded many times. V and J are TRBV5-4 and TRBJ2-3; the match to TRBD2 covers 10 bases. Germline V gives CDR1 SGHNT, CDR2 YYREEE (reference sequence). CDR3 length: 16 amino acids. With V trimmed by 4 bases and J by 4 bases, 9 bases remained unmatched. The CDR3 protein is CASSRKREGGPDTQYF. The CDR3 coding sequence is TGTGCCAGCAGCCGGAAGCGGGAGGGCGGGCCAGATACGCAGTATTTT.

Concerning this clonotype: The CDR3 ends on some other residue instead of the conserved phenylalanine or tryptophan, so this is likely a read error. The DNA is left out, because the CDR3 cannot be placed on it with certainty; the CDR3 is given as TCRdb lists it. The chain has TRBV4-3 and TRBJ2-3; the table's D call, TRBD2, has no DNA check behind it. Germline-derived CDR1 and CDR2 are LGHNA and YSLEER. A total of 18 residues make up the CDR3, ends included. The CDR3 region is CASSQSRHALPHGYTFGP.

The chain carries TRBV5-1 and TRBJ2-4; 10 bases map to TRBD2. The end of the DNA fits TRBJ2-1 better, so the J call may be wrong. This CDR3 is built from 16 residues. CDR1 is SGHRS and CDR2 is YFSETQ in the germline V gene. Written as DNA, the CDR3 is TGCGCCAGCAGCTTGATTAGCGGGAGGAACTACAATGAGCAGTTCTTC. Protein sequence: CASSLISGRNYNEQFF.

This clonotype was seen repeatedly, ten times or more. The chain has TRBV28 and TRBJ1-2, with D maybe TRBD1 (5 bases). V was pared by 0 bases and J by 7 bases, with 6 bases between. The CDR3 spans 12 residues. CDR1 and CDR2 from the germline V gene are MDHEN and SYDVKM. CDR3 sequence reads: CASSLWGLGYTF. In nucleotides, the CDR3 is TGTGCCAGCAGTTTATGGGGGCTTGGCTACACCTTC.

The J gene is TRBJ2-5, the V gene TRBV4-2; TRBD2 matches at 7 bases. In germline, CDR1 is LGHNA, CDR2 YNFKEQ. V lost 1 base and J lost 3; bases outside the gene matches: 11. The CDR3 sequence is 17 residues long. CDR3 nucleotide sequence: TGTGCCAGCAGCCAAGGTAGTAGCGCGGGAGCTAAAGAGACCCAGTACTTC. Its protein product is CASSQGSSAGAKETQYF.

This clonotype was counted only a few times. The rearrangement uses TRBV6-5 and TRBJ1-1; possibly TRBD1 for D (5 bases). In germline, CDR1 is MNHEY, CDR2 SVGAGI. This CDR3 contains 14 residues. The V end lost 1 base, the J end lost 4 bases, and 10 bases lay between the germline ends. For the CDR3, the DNA is TGTGCCAGCAGTTACTGGGACTCCAGCACTGAAGCTTTCTTT. This sequence encodes CASSYWDSSTEAFF.

The chain is built from TRBV12-3 or TRBV12-4 and TRBJ1-2; the match to TRBD2 covers 7 bases. With the DNA end fitting TRBJ2-7 better, the J assignment may be wrong. The length of the CDR3 is 15 residues. CDR3 coding DNA: TGTGCCAGCAGTTTGTCGAGGGACTACCCGGGGGAGCAGTACTTC. It translates to CASSLSRDYPGEQYF.

The V gene is TRBV7-3, the J gene TRBJ2-3; tentatively, D is TRBD1 (7 bases). Gene TRBJ2-7 matches the end of the DNA better, so the J call may be wrong. The CDR3 contains 16 residues. Germline V gives CDR1 SGHTA, CDR2 FQGTGA. CDR3 bases: TGTGCCAGCAGCTTAAAAGTGGCAGGGGGGAACAATGAGCAGTACTTC. Its protein product is CASSLKVAGGNNEQYF.

The chain carries TRBV7-4 and TRBJ1-4; D remains ambiguous. V was pared by 5 bases and J by 10 bases, with 11 bases between. The CDR3 covers 12 residues. Germline CDR1 and CDR2: SGHVT and SQSDAQ. The CDR3 here is CASSPSSGKLFF. DNA for the CDR3: TGTGCCAGCAGCCCCTCAAGCGGAAAACTGTTTTTT.

The chain is built from TRBV27 and TRBJ2-5, with 9 bases aligning to TRBD1. The DNA matches TRBJ2-1 better at its end, which makes the J call doubtful. The CDR3 sequence is 15 residues long. Germline lookup yields CDR1 MNHEY and CDR2 SMNVEV (reference sequence). DNA for the CDR3: TGTGCCAGCAAAAACAGGGGGCGGATTGTAAATGAGCAGTTCTTC. Its protein is CASKNRGRIVNEQFF.

This clonotype rates as medium-sized (0.01 to 0.1%). The chain is built from TRBV12-5 and TRBJ2-5, with 16 positions matching TRBD2. Germline assignment: CDR1 LGHNT and CDR2 FRNRAP. V lost 5 bases to trimming and J lost 2 bases; unmatched junction nucleotides: 5. The CDR3 loop spans 17 amino acids. Here the CDR3 reads CASGPGLAGGAQETQYF. The CDR3 DNA sequence: TGTGCTAGTGGTCCGGGACTAGCGGGAGGGGCTCAAGAGACCCAGTACTTC.

The genes are TRBV10-3 and TRBJ2-1; no clear D. The germline gives CDR1 ENHRY, CDR2 SYGVKD. This CDR3 region has 14 residues. Trimming cost V 11 bases and J 0 bases, with 14 bases left between them. In nucleotides, the CDR3 is TGTGCCTCCTCCCCAGTTAGCTCCTACAATGAGCAGTTCTTC. Translating gives CASSPVSSYNEQFF.

The chain couples TRBV6-5 to TRBJ2-4, with TRBD2 matching over 10 bases. The DNA end lines up better with TRBJ2-7; the J call may be wrong. The CDR3 covers 16 residues. CDR1 and CDR2 (germline): MNHEY, SVGAGI. CDR3 protein: CASSYSGLAGDFEQYF. The CDR3 region has the DNA TGTGCCAGCAGTTACTCGGGGCTAGCGGGAGATTTCGAGCAGTACTTC.

This sequence joins TRBV11-1 and TRBJ2-1, with TRBD2 matching over 12 bases. The J call may not be correct, given that the DNA end is closer to TRBJ2-7. CDR1 and CDR2 from the germline V gene are SGHAT and FQDESV (reference sequence). The CDR3 covers 14 residues. The CDR3 DNA is TGTGCCAGCAGGCGGACTAGCGGGACGGGCGAGCAGTACTTC. Its protein product is CASRRTSGTGEQYF.

This chain links TRBV6-1 with TRBJ2-1; 12 nucleotides line up with TRBD1. The DNA end is more similar to TRBJ2-5, so the J call may be wrong. Germline lookup yields CDR1 MNHNS and CDR2 SASEGT. The CDR3 covers 16 residues. CDR3 loop: CASSRRDRGPWETQYF. The DNA for the CDR3 is TGTGCCAGCAGTAGACGGGACAGGGGGCCATGGGAGACCCAGTACTTC.

This clonotype was counted only a few times. The V gene is TRBV20-1, the J gene TRBJ1-4; a weak D match, TRBD1 (5 bases). Between the trimmed V and J ends, which lost 1 base and 2 bases, there was a span of 11 bases. Germline V gives CDR1 DFQATT, CDR2 SNEGSKA (reference sequence). The CDR3 is 15 amino acids. The CDR3 reads CSARVAGRTNEKLFF. CDR3 nucleotides: TGCAGTGCTAGAGTTGCAGGGAGGACTAATGAAAAACTGTTTTTT.

The chain carries TRBV19 and TRBJ2-6, with a weak D call TRBD1 (6 bases). The CDR3 runs 14 residues. V lost 9 bases and J 2 bases, leaving 11 bases between the germline ends. In germline, CDR1 is LNHDA, CDR2 SQIVND (reference sequence). CDR3 in amino acids: CASHQGTGANVLTF. Written as DNA, the CDR3 is TGTGCCAGCCATCAGGGGACTGGGGCCAACGTCCTGACTTTC.

This chain connects TRBV12-3 or TRBV12-4 to TRBJ2-7; D is ambiguous. The CDR3 contains 13 residues. The V end lost 5 bases, the J end lost 0 bases, and 8 bases lay between the germline ends. CDR3 loop: CASSISSSYEQYF. The CDR3 coding sequence is TGTGCCAGCAGTATATCTAGCTCCTACGAGCAGTACTTC.

The chain couples TRBV7-6 to TRBJ2-1; TRBD2 aligns across 11 bases. The junction had 9 bases not matched to a gene; V was cut back by 5 bases and J by 9 bases. Per germline, CDR1 SGHVS and CDR2 FNYEAQ. The CDR3 loop spans 15 amino acids. The CDR3 coding sequence is TGTGCCAGCAGCACCACTAGCGGGAGCAGTGCTGAGCAGTTCTTC. Translation: CASSTTSGSSAEQFF.

The rearrangement joins TRBV7-2 to TRBJ1-1; no reliable D call. Looked up from germline, CDR1 is SGHTA and CDR2 is FQGNSA. Trimming removed 0 bases from V and 7 bases from J, with 3 bases in between. The CDR3 loop spans 11 amino acids. This CDR3 is CASSLAVEAFF. Here the CDR3 DNA reads TGTGCCAGCAGCTTAGCGGTTGAAGCTTTCTTT.

This clonotype was found many times. This chain connects TRBV11-1 to TRBJ2-1, with 8 bases matching TRBD2. Judging by the DNA end, TRBJ2-7 fits better; the J call may be wrong. The CDR3 consists of 15 residues. Germline assignment: CDR1 SGHAT and CDR2 FQDESV (reference sequence). DNA of the CDR3: TGTGCCAGCAGCCCCGCCGGGGGGGCCCGACGTGAGCAGTACTTC. Amino acid sequence: CASSPAGGARREQYF.

The CDR3 loop reads CASSSRGQTYNEQFF. For the CDR3, the DNA is TGTGCCAGCAGTTCACGGGGACAGACCTACAATGAGCAGTTCTTC. This chain connects TRBV6-1 to TRBJ2-1, with 7 positions matching TRBD1. V lost 5 bases to trimming and J lost 2 bases; unmatched junction nucleotides: 6. Germline V gene sequence: CDR1 MNHNS, CDR2 SASEGT. The CDR3 has 15 residues.

This clonotype was picked up many times. The chain links TRBV6-6 to TRBJ1-2; D is possibly TRBD1 (5 bases). The V and J ends lost 2 bases and 6 bases respectively, with 10 bases between them. This CDR3 is 13 amino acids long. Looked up from germline, CDR1 is MNHNY and CDR2 is SVGAGI (reference sequence). DNA for the CDR3: TGTGCCAGCAGTTACGGGAGACAGAATGGCTACACCTTC. Amino acid sequence: CASSYGRQNGYTF.

This clonotype has just a few counts. The chain has TRBV7-2 and TRBJ2-1, with 10 bases fitting TRBD2. This CDR3 spans 15 amino acids. Germline values: CDR1 SGHTA, CDR2 FQGNSA. After removal of 5 bases from V and 8 bases from J, the junction contained 9 bases not matched to a gene. The CDR3 sequence: CASSQTSGPMDEQFF. The CDR3 coding sequence is TGTGCCAGCAGCCAGACTAGCGGGCCCATGGATGAGCAGTTCTTC.

In nucleotides, the CDR3 is TGTGCCAGCGCTGCAGGGGGCTTTCGTGAAAAACTGTTTTTT. It encodes CASAAGGFREKLFF. The chain combines TRBV28 with TRBJ1-4, with TRBD1 matching over 8 bases. Per germline, CDR1 MDHEN and CDR2 SYDVKM. Germline trimming cut 8 bases from V and 7 bases from J; bases unmatched to any gene: 9. CDR3 length: 14 amino acids.

At least ten counts were recorded for this clonotype. The chain carries TRBV28 and TRBJ1-5; no firm D call. The CDR3 consists of 15 residues. Trimming left V 6 bases short and J 2 bases short, with 14 bases between. Germline CDR1 MDHEN, CDR2 SYDVKM. CDR3 bases: TGTGCCAGCAGAGCCGGGTCGGAGGGCAATCAGCCCCAGCATTTT. This gives the protein CASRAGSEGNQPQHF.

The CDR3 region is CAISDYTSGRSYNEQFF. CDR3 coding DNA: TGTGCCATCAGTGACTACACTAGCGGGAGGTCCTACAATGAGCAGTTCTTC. This chain joins TRBV10-3 and TRBJ2-1, with TRBD2 matching 12 bases. Germline V gives CDR1 ENHRY, CDR2 SYGVKD. This CDR3 comprises 17 residues. Unmatched junction bases numbered 4, after V lost 3 bases and J lost 1 base.

Many counts were recorded for this clonotype. The chain joins TRBV2 to TRBJ1-4, with no clear D. CDR1 and CDR2 from the germline V gene are SNHLY and FYNNEI. The CDR3 spans 15 residues. Trimming took off 5 bases at V and 7 bases at J, with 17 bases between the two ends. DNA for the CDR3: TGTGCCAGCAGTATCGACACCGCAGGTAGTGAAAAACTGTTTTTT. Translation: CASSIDTAGSEKLFF.

This clonotype was recorded at least ten times. The chain employs TRBV5-8 and TRBJ2-6; 7 bases are shared with TRBD1. Germline CDR1 is SGHTS and CDR2 is YDEGEE. The V and J ends lost 2 bases and 0 bases, in that order; junction bases with no gene match: 8. The CDR3 is 18 residues long. The CDR3: CASSFGNRGSSGANVLTF. The CDR3 DNA is TGTGCCAGCAGCTTTGGAAACAGGGGTAGCTCTGGGGCCAACGTCCTGACTTTC.

This clonotype is termed medium-sized. This may be a read error: a much more frequent sequence differs by one nucleotide. The V and J genes are TRBV7-8 and TRBJ2-7, with 8 bases lining up with TRBD1. This CDR3 comprises 15 residues. V shed 5 bases, J shed 7 bases, and the junction held 13 bases outside the gene matches. CDR1 SGHVS and CDR2 FQNEAQ come from the germline V gene. CDR3 sequence: CASSLIPGQANEQYF. The CDR3 region has the DNA TGTGCCAGCAGCCTAATACCGGGACAGGCGAATGAGCAGTACTTC.